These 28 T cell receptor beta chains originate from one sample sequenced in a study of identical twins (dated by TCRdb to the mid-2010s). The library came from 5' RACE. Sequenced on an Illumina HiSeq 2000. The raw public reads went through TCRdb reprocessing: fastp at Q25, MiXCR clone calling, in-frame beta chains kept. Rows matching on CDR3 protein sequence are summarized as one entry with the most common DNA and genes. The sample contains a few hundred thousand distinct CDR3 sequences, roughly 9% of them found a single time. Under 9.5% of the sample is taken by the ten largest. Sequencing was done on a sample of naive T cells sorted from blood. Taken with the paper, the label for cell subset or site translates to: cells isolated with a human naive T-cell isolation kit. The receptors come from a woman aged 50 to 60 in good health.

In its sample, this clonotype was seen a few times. The CDR3 protein is CAGGEGVLRANVLTF. In nucleotides, the CDR3 is TGTGCCGGAGGGGAGGGTGTCCTTCGAGCCAACGTCCTGACTTTC. The V call is TRBV6-1, the J call TRBJ2-6, with 7 nucleotides matching TRBD2. Germline loops: CDR1 MNHNS, CDR2 SASEGT. The CDR3 has 15 amino acids. Losses at the gene ends were 11 bases for V and 7 bases for J; bases not matched to a gene: 14.

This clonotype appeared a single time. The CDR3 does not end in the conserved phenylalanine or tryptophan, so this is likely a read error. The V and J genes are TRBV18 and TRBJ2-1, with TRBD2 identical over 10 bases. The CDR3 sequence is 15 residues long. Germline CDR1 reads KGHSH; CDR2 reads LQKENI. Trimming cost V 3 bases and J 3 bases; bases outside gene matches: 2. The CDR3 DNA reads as TGTGCCAGCTCACCCTCTAGCGGGAGCTACAATGAGCAGTTCGTC. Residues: CASSPSSGSYNEQFV.

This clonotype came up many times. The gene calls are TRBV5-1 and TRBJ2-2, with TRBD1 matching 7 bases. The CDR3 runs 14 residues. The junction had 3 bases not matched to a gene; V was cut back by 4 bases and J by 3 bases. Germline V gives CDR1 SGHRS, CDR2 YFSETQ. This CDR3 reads CASSLQGHTGELFF. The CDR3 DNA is TGCGCCAGCAGCCTACAGGGGCACACCGGGGAGCTGTTTTTT. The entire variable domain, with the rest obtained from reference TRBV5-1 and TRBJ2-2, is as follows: KAGVTQTPRYLIKTRGQQVTLSCSPISGHRSVSWYQQTPGQGLQFLFEYFSETQRNKGNFPGRFSGRQFSNSRSEMNVSTLELGDSALYLCASSLQGHTGELFFGEGSRLTVL.

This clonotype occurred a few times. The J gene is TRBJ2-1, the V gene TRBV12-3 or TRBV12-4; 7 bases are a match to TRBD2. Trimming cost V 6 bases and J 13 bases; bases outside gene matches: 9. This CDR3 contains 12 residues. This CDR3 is CASSRVGGIQFF. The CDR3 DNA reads TGTGCCAGCAGCAGAGTGGGGGGGATACAGTTCTTC.

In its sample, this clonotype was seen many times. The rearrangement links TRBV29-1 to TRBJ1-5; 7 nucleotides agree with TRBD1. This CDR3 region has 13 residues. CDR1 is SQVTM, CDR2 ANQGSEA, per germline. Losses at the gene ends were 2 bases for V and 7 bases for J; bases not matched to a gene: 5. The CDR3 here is CSVEKGAGQPQHF. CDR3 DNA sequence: TGCAGCGTTGAAAAGGGGGCCGGGCAGCCCCAGCATTTT. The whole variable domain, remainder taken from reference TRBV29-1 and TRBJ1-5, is SAVISQKPSRDICQRGTSLTIQCQVDSQVTMMFWYRQQPGQSLTLIATANQGSEATYESGFVIDKFPISRPNLTFSTLTVSNMSPEDSSIYLCSVEKGAGQPQHFGDGTRLSIL.

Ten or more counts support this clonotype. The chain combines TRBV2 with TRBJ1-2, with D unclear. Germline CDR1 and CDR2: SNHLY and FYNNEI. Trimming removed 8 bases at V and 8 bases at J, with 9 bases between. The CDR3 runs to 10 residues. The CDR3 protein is CASFYLGYTF. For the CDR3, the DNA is TGTGCCAGCTTCTATCTCGGCTACACCTTC.

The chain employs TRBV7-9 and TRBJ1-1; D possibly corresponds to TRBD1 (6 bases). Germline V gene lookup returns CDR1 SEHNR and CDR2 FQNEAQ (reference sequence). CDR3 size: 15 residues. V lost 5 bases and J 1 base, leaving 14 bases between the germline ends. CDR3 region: CASSLWGARNTEAFF. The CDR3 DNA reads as TGTGCCAGCAGCCTGTGGGGGGCGCGGAACACTGAAGCTTTCTTT. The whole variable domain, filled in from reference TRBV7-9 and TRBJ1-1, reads DTGVSQNPRHKITKRGQNVTFRCDPISEHNRLYWYRQTLGQGPEFLTYFQNEAQLEKSRLLSDRFSAERPKGSFSTLEIQRTEQGDSAMYLCASSLWGARNTEAFFGQGTRLTVV.

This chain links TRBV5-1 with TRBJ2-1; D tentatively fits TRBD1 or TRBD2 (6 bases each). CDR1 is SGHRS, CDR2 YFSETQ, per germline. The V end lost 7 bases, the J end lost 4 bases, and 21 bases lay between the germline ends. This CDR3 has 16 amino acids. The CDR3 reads CASFLGKTGGYNEQFF. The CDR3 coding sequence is TGCGCCAGCTTTCTAGGGAAGACAGGAGGGTACAATGAGCAGTTCTTC.

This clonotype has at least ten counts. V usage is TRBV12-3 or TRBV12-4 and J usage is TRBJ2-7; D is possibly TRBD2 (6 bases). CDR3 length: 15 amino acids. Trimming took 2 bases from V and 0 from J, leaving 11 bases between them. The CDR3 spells CASSLTGDPSYEQYF. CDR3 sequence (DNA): TGTGCCAGCAGTTTAACGGGGGACCCCTCCTACGAGCAGTACTTC.

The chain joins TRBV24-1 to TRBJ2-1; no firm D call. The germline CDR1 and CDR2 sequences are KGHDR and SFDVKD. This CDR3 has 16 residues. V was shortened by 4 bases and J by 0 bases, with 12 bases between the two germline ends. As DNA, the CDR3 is TGTGCCACCAGTGACACGGACCTGAGCTCCTACAATGAGCAGTTCTTC. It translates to CATSDTDLSSYNEQFF.

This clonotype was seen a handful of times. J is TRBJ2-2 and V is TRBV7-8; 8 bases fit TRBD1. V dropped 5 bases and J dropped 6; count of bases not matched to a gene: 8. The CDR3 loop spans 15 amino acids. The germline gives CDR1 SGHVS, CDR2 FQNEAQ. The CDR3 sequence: CASSDQTGDAGELFF. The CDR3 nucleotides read TGTGCCAGCAGCGACCAGACAGGGGATGCCGGGGAGCTGTTTTTT. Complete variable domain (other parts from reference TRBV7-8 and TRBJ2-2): GAGVSQSPRYKVAKRGQDVALRCDPISGHVSLFWYQQALGQGPEFLTYFQNEAQLDKSGLPSDRFFAERPEGSVSTLKIQRTQQEDSAVYLCASSDQTGDAGELFFGEGSRLTVL.

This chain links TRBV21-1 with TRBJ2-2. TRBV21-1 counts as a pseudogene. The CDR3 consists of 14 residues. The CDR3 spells CASSKGGYTGELFF. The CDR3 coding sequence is TGTGCCAGCAGCAAAGGAGGATACACCGGGGAGCTGTTTTTT.

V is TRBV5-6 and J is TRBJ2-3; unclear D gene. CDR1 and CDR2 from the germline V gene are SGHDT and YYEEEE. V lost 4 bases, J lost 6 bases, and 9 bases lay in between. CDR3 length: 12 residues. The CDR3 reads CASSLNQDTQYF. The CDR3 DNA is TGTGCCAGCAGCCTTAACCAGGATACGCAGTATTTT.

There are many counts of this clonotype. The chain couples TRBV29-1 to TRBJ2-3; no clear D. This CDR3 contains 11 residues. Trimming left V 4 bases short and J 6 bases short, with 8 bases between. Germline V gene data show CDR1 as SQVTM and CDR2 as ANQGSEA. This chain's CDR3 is CSVGLGDTQYF. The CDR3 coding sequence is TGCAGCGTTGGTCTAGGTGATACGCAGTATTTT.

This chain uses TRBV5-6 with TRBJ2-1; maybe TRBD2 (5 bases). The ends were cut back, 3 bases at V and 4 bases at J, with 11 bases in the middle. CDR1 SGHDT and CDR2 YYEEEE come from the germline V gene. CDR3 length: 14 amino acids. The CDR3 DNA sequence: TGTGCCAGCAGCTGGATCCGGACTTACAATGAGCAGTTCTTC. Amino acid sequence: CASSWIRTYNEQFF.

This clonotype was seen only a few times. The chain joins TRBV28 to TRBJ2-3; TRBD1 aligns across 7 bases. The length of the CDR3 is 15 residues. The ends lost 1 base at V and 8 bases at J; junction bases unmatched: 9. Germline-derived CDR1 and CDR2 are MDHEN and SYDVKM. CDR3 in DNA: TGTGCCAGCAGTTTATCGGGACAGCGACGTGTTACGCAGTATTTT. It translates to CASSLSGQRRVTQYF.

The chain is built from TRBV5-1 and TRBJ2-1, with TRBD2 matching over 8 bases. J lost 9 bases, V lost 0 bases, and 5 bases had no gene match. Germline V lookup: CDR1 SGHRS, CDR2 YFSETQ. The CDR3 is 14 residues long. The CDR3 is CASSLEGGGPEQFF. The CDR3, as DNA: TGCGCCAGCAGCTTGGAGGGCGGGGGGCCTGAGCAGTTCTTC.

DNA of the CDR3: TGTGCCAGCCGCGACGGGACGGCAAATTCACCCCTCCACTTT. It yields the protein CASRDGTANSPLHF. V gene TRBV12-3 or TRBV12-4 combines with J gene TRBJ1-6, with D perhaps matching TRBD1 (5 bases). The ends were cut back, 8 bases at V and 7 bases at J, with 15 bases in the middle. The CDR3 runs 14 residues.

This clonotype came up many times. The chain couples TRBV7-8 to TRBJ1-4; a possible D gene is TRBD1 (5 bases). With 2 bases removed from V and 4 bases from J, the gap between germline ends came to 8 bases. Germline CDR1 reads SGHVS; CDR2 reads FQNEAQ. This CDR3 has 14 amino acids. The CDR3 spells CASSLQGFNEKLFF. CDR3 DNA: TGTGCCAGCAGCTTACAGGGTTTTAATGAAAAACTGTTTTTT.

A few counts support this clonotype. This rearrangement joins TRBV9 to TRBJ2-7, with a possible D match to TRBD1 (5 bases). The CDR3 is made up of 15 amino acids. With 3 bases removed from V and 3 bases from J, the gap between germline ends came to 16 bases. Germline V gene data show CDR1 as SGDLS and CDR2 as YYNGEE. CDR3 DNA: TGTGCCAGCAGCGCCCGGACACGTTACAGCTACGAGCAGTACGTC. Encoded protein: CASSARTRYSYEQYV.

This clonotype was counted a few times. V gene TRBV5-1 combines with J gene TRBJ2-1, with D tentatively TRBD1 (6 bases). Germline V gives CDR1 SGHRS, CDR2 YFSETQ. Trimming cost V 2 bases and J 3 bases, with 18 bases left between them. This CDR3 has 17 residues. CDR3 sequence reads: CASSFRQSRTVYNEQFF. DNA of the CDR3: TGCGCCAGCAGCTTTAGACAGTCCAGGACAGTCTACAATGAGCAGTTCTTC.

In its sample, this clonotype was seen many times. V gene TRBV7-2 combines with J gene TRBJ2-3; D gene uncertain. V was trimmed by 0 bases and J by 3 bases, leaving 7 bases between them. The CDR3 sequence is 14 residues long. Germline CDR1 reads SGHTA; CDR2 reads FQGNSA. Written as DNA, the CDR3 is TGTGCCAGCAGCTTAGCTAGGGATACAGATACGCAGTATTTT. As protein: CASSLARDTDTQYF. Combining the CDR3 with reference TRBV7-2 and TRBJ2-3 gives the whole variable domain GAGVSQSPSNKVTEKGKDVELRCDPISGHTALYWYRQSLGQGLEFLIYFQGNSAPDKSGLPSDRFSAERTGGSVSTLTIQRTQQEDSAVYLCASSLARDTDTQYFGPGTRLTVL.

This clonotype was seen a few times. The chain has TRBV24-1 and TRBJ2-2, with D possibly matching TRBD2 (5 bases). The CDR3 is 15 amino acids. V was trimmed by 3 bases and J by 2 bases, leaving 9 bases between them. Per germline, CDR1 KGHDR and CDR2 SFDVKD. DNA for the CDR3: TGTGCCACCAGTGATAGAGGGATTAACACCGGGGAGCTGTTTTTT. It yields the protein CATSDRGINTGELFF.

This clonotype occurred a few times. CDR3 nucleotides: TGTGCCAGCAGCCCTAGCGGGAGTATCAATGAGCAGTTCTTC. It specifies CASSPSGSINEQFF. The chain is built from TRBV3-1 and TRBJ2-1; TRBD2 aligns across 10 bases. From germline, CDR1 is LGHDT and CDR2 YNNKEL (reference sequence). V lost 4 bases, J lost 6 bases, and 3 bases stayed unmatched. This CDR3 is built from 14 residues.

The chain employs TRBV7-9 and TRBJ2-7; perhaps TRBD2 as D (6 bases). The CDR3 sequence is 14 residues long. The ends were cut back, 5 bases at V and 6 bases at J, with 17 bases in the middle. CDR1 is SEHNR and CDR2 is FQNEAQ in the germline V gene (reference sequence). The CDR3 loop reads CASSSGLSASEQYV. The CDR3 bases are TGTGCCAGCAGCAGCGGGTTATCTGCCTCCGAGCAGTACGTC.

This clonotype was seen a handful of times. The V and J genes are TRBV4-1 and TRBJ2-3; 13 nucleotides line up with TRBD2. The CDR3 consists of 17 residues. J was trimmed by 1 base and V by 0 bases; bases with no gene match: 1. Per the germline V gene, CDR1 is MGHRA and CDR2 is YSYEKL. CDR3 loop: CASSQEGLAGGTDTQYF. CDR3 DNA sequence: TGCGCCAGCAGCCAAGAAGGACTAGCGGGAGGCACAGATACGCAGTATTTT.

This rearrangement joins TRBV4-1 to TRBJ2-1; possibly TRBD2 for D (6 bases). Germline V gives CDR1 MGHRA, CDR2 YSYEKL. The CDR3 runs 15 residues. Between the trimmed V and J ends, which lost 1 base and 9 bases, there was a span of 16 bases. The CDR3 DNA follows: TGCGCCAGCAGCCAAGGTGGGACTCTGCGGAGTGAGCAGTTCTTC. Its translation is CASSQGGTLRSEQFF.

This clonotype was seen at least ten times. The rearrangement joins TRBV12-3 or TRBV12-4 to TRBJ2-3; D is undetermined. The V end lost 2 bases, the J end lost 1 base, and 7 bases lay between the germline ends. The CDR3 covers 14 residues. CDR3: CASSLRAGTDTQYF. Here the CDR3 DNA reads TGTGCCAGCAGTTTACGCGCAGGCACAGATACGCAGTATTTT.